A single sample is the source of the 28 T cell receptor beta chains below, sequenced in a study of blood T cell repertoires in COVID-19. Data came from immunoSEQ multiplex PCR; TCRdb stores just in-frame clones and leaves some out. Of around 190,000 clones listed, more than 80% are singletons. What was sequenced was peripheral blood. These receptors originate from a woman in her thirties or forties with COVID-19, enrolled during active disease.

The chain links TRBV5-4 to TRBJ2-3; D remains unclear. Trimming took 3 bases from V and 2 from J, leaving 10 bases between them. Germline V gene sequence: CDR1 SGHNT, CDR2 YYREEE (reference sequence). The CDR3 contains 14 residues. The CDR3: CASSWAVHTDTQYF. The CDR3 DNA reads TGTGCCAGCAGCTGGGCAGTCCACACAGATACGCAGTATTTT.

The V and J genes are TRBV30 and TRBJ1-1; D is unclear. Between the trimmed V and J ends, which lost 3 bases and 5 bases, there was a span of 10 bases. This CDR3 region has 12 residues. Germline-derived CDR1 and CDR2 are GTSNPN and SVGIG (reference sequence). This CDR3 is CAWSRLHTEAFF. In DNA, the CDR3 is TGTGCCTGGAGCAGACTTCATACTGAAGCTTTCTTT.

V is TRBV14 and J is TRBJ2-7; D is uncertain. CDR1 and CDR2 from the germline V gene are SGHDN and FVKESK. Trimming pared 4 bases from V and 1 base from J, leaving 11 bases between. The CDR3 sequence is 14 residues long. The CDR3 DNA is TGTGCCAGCAGCCCTCGGGTAAGATCCTACGAGCAGTACGTC. It codes for CASSPRVRSYEQYV.

This clone was seen just once. The chain links TRBV6-4 to TRBJ2-2; TRBD2 aligns across 10 bases. Germline CDR1 and CDR2: MRHNA and SNTAGT. There are 16 residues in the CDR3. Trimming cost V 4 bases and J 6 bases; bases outside gene matches: 8. CDR3 loop: CASSVVSAGGPGELFF. The CDR3 DNA reads TGTGCCAGCAGTGTCGTCTCAGCGGGGGGGCCCGGGGAGCTGTTTTTT.

This chain joins TRBV9 and TRBJ1-5; TRBD1 agrees at 9 bases. This CDR3 contains 15 residues. Germline lookup yields CDR1 SGDLS and CDR2 YYNGEE. Trimming removed 4 bases from V and 6 bases from J; junction bases left unmatched: 8. This CDR3 reads CASSQGQGMFQPQHF. Written as DNA, the CDR3 is TGTGCCAGCAGCCAGGGACAGGGTATGTTTCAGCCCCAGCATTTT.

The chain employs TRBV27 and TRBJ1-4; D is perhaps TRBD1 (5 bases). Germline V gives CDR1 MNHEY, CDR2 SMNVEV (reference sequence). V lost 6 bases and J lost 0, with 11 bases in between. The CDR3 runs 15 residues. The CDR3 region has the DNA TGTGCCAGCAGGTCAACAGGAACAACTAATGAAAAACTGTTTTTT. This translates into CASRSTGTTNEKLFF.

This sequence joins TRBV18 and TRBJ2-5; maybe TRBD2 (5 bases). Germline V gene data show CDR1 as KGHSH and CDR2 as LQKENI. The CDR3 loop spans 12 amino acids. With 3 bases removed from V and 5 bases from J, the gap between germline ends came to 7 bases. DNA for the CDR3: TGTGCCAGCTCACCTCGGGATGAGACCCAGTACTTC. Amino acids: CASSPRDETQYF. The full variable domain, rest sourced from reference TRBV18 and TRBJ2-5, is NAGVMQNPRHLVRRRGQEARLRCSPMKGHSHVYWYRQLPEEGLKFMVYLQKENIIDESGMPKERFSAEFPKEGPSILRIQQVVRGDSAAYFCASSPRDETQYFGPGTRLLVL.

This clone was picked up a small number of times. The genes are TRBV6-6 and TRBJ1-6; D possibly corresponds to TRBD1 (5 bases). V dropped 5 bases and J dropped 3 bases, with 14 bases sitting between them. Germline V gene data show CDR1 as MNHNY and CDR2 as SVGAGI (reference sequence). This CDR3 comprises 16 residues. The CDR3 protein is CASSLAGSVYNSPLHF. The CDR3, as DNA: TGTGCCAGCAGTCTGGCAGGGTCTGTCTATAATTCACCCCTCCACTTT.

This chain connects TRBV19 to TRBJ2-1, with 12 bases that match TRBD2. J lost 7 bases, V lost 4 bases, and 17 bases had no gene match. The CDR3 totals 19 residues. In germline, CDR1 is LNHDA, CDR2 SQIVND (reference sequence). The CDR3 is CASSTRQGSRLAGVNEQFF. The CDR3, as DNA: TGTGCCAGTAGTACCCGACAGGGTTCGAGACTAGCGGGAGTGAATGAGCAGTTCTTC.

The genes are TRBV27 and TRBJ2-7, with 7 positions matching TRBD2. This CDR3 is 13 amino acids long. Germline assignment: CDR1 MNHEY and CDR2 SMNVEV (reference sequence). V lost 3 bases and J lost 3; bases outside the gene matches: 2. CDR3: CASSFAGDYEQYF. As DNA, the CDR3 is TGTGCCAGCAGTTTCGCGGGGGACTACGAGCAGTACTTC.

This clone was seen more than once but under ten times. The genes are TRBV6-5 and TRBJ2-2, with TRBD1 as a possible D gene (8 bases). With 6 bases removed from V and 6 bases from J, the gap between germline ends came to 14 bases. The CDR3 covers 14 residues. Germline CDR1 is MNHEY and CDR2 is SVGAGI. The CDR3 DNA sequence: TGTGCCAGCAGCTACAGGGGGAGGGCCGGGGAGCTGTTTTTT. It codes for CASSYRGRAGELFF.

This sequence joins TRBV6-1 and TRBJ2-1; D is unresolved. The V end was cut by 0 bases, the J end by 0 bases, with 6 bases between. This CDR3 contains 15 residues. Germline CDR1 and CDR2: MNHNS and SASEGT. The CDR3 loop reads CASSEARYSYNEQFF. CDR3 DNA: TGTGCCAGCAGTGAAGCGAGATACTCCTACAATGAGCAGTTCTTC.

The chain couples TRBV9 to TRBJ1-5; TRBD1 is a possible D gene (6 bases). CDR1 is SGDLS, CDR2 YYNGEE, per germline. The CDR3 length is 14 residues. V dropped 3 bases and J dropped 6 bases, with 13 bases sitting between them. CDR3 bases: TGTGCCAGCAGCGGCCTGGACAGTCCTCAGCCCCAGCATTTT. Translated: CASSGLDSPQPQHF.

The chain links TRBV6-1 to TRBJ1-6; no reliable D call. With 2 bases removed from V and 9 bases from J, the gap between germline ends came to 14 bases. Germline V gene data show CDR1 as MNHNS and CDR2 as SASEGT. The CDR3 length is 15 residues. The CDR3 DNA reads as TGTGCCAGCAGTGAACTATGGGCAGGTTCTTCACCCCTCCACTTT. This codes for CASSELWAGSSPLHF.

This chain connects TRBV7-9 to TRBJ1-2, with 11 positions matching TRBD1. With 4 bases clipped from V and 7 bases from J, the junction kept 8 bases outside the gene matches. Germline CDR1 and CDR2: SEHNR and FQNEAQ (reference sequence). This CDR3 contains 15 residues. The CDR3 region has the DNA TGTGCCAGCAGCTCGACGGACAGGGGGCTAAGTGGCTACACCTTC. This encodes CASSSTDRGLSGYTF.

This clone has just a few counts. This chain links TRBV28 with TRBJ2-1; D is ambiguous. Germline CDR1 reads MDHEN; CDR2 reads SYDVKM. Trimming took off 6 bases at V and 5 bases at J, with 20 bases between the two ends. The length of the CDR3 is 16 residues. The CDR3 coding sequence is TGTGCCAGCAGCCCGATGTCCTTGCGGTTCAACAATGAGCAGTTCTTC. Translated, it gives CASSPMSLRFNNEQFF. Full variable domain (rest looked up from reference TRBV28 and TRBJ2-1): DVKVTQSSRYLVKRTGEKVFLECVQDMDHENMFWYRQDPGLGLRLIYFSYDVKMKEKGDIPEGYSVSREKKERFSLILESASTNQTSMYLCASSPMSLRFNNEQFFGPGTRLTVL.

The gene calls are TRBV4-1 and TRBJ2-1, with TRBD2 matching over 8 bases. V dropped 6 bases and J dropped 4; count of bases not matched to a gene: 11. Germline values: CDR1 MGHRA, CDR2 YSYEKL. CDR3 length: 16 amino acids. The CDR3 DNA reads TGCGCCAGCAGACACAATGCGGCTAGCGGGTACAATGAGCAGTTCTTC. It is translated as CASRHNAASGYNEQFF.

CDR3 nucleotide sequence: TGTGCCAGCAGACCCGGGACAGAAAACACCGGGGAGCTGTTTTTT. Encoded protein: CASRPGTENTGELFF. The chain carries TRBV5-5 and TRBJ2-2; 7 positions match TRBD1. Per the germline V gene, CDR1 is SGHKS and CDR2 is YYEKEE (reference sequence). J gave up 2 bases and V 5 bases, and 6 bases lay outside the gene matches. This CDR3 comprises 15 residues.

The chain joins TRBV7-6 to TRBJ2-1; 9 nucleotides agree with TRBD2. After removal of 1 base from V and 7 bases from J, the junction contained 5 bases not matched to a gene. The CDR3 covers 15 residues. Per germline, CDR1 SGHVS and CDR2 FNYEAQ. CDR3: CASSLGAGGGNEQFF. For the CDR3, the DNA is TGTGCCAGCAGCTTAGGGGCGGGAGGGGGTAATGAGCAGTTCTTC.

In its sample, this clone was seen once. The CDR3 region has the DNA TGTGCCAGCAGTCCTGCGGGGGGTGAGCAGTTCTTC. Its translation is CASSPAGGEQFF. The V call is TRBV6-5, the J call TRBJ2-1, with 8 bases matching TRBD2. The CDR3 consists of 12 residues. CDR1 and CDR2 from the germline V gene are MNHEY and SVGAGI. J gave up 9 bases and V 5 bases, and 3 bases lay outside the gene matches.

The CDR3 DNA sequence: TGTGCCAGCAGCGTAACACAGCGGGTCCTCGCCAATGAGCAGTTCTTC. Residues: CASSVTQRVLANEQFF. This rearrangement joins TRBV9 to TRBJ2-1; the D gene is possibly TRBD2 (6 bases). Germline V gene data show CDR1 as SGDLS and CDR2 as YYNGEE. With 1 base removed from V and 6 bases from J, the gap between germline ends came to 17 bases. The CDR3 totals 16 residues.

The chain joins TRBV13 to TRBJ2-3; TRBD1 matches 10 bases. Losses at the gene ends were 1 base for V and 6 bases for J; bases not matched to a gene: 4. The CDR3 extends over 15 amino acids. Germline CDR1 is PRHDT and CDR2 is FYEKMQ (reference sequence). The CDR3 protein is CASSLAGTGADTQYF. In nucleotides, the CDR3 is TGTGCCAGCAGCTTAGCTGGGACAGGGGCTGATACGCAGTATTTT.

The chain recombines TRBV28 with TRBJ2-4; D might be TRBD2 (6 bases). Germline V gives CDR1 MDHEN, CDR2 SYDVKM. The V end lost 6 bases, the J end lost 0 bases, and 12 bases lay between the germline ends. CDR3 length: 15 amino acids. CDR3 protein: CASSRSGVAKNIQYF. The CDR3 DNA follows: TGTGCCAGCAGCAGGTCGGGGGTAGCCAAAAACATTCAGTACTTC.

The chain combines TRBV5-4 with TRBJ2-7; 9 positions match TRBD1. The J segment lost 3 bases and the V segment lost 0 bases, leaving 4 bases of the junction unmatched. CDR3 size: 15 residues. Looked up from germline, CDR1 is SGHNT and CDR2 is YYREEE (reference sequence). CDR3 region: CASSLATGGVYEQYV. The DNA for the CDR3 is TGTGCCAGCAGCTTGGCAACAGGGGGCGTCTACGAGCAGTACGTC.

V usage is TRBV11-2 and J usage is TRBJ2-1; 13 bases are shared with TRBD2. V trimming: 5 bases; J trimming: 9 bases; junction bases outside the gene matches: 7. Germline CDR1 is SGHAT and CDR2 is FQNNGV. The CDR3 spans 15 residues. This chain's CDR3 is CASSSTSGRGTEQFF. CDR3 sequence (DNA): TGTGCCAGCAGCAGTACTAGCGGGAGGGGAACTGAGCAGTTCTTC.

The chain joins TRBV28 to TRBJ1-2; D possibly corresponds to TRBD1 (6 bases). The CDR3 totals 13 residues. Per the germline V gene, CDR1 is MDHEN and CDR2 is SYDVKM. V lost 4 bases, J lost 7 bases, and 13 bases lay in between. CDR3 DNA sequence: TGTGCCAGCAGTTCAACAGGGCTAGGTGGCTACACCTTC. This sequence encodes CASSSTGLGGYTF.

The chain links TRBV3-1 (or the pseudogene TRBV3-2) to TRBJ2-1; possible D gene TRBD1, 6 bases. Deletions cut 6 bases from V and 4 bases from J, with 13 bases between. This CDR3 contains 14 residues. CDR1 LGHDT and CDR2 YNNKEL come from the germline V gene (reference sequence). The chain's CDR3 is CASRPGQLYNEQFF. CDR3 bases: TGTGCCAGCAGACCGGGACAACTATACAATGAGCAGTTCTTC.

This chain connects TRBV3-1 (or the pseudogene TRBV3-2) to TRBJ2-1, with 9 positions matching TRBD1. Germline CDR1 and CDR2: LGHDT and YNNKEL (reference sequence). CDR3 length: 18 residues. J was trimmed by 6 bases and V by 4 bases; bases with no gene match: 16. The CDR3 is CASSPKGRGTGKSNEQFF. The CDR3 coding sequence is TGTGCCAGCAGCCCCAAGGGACGGGGGACAGGGAAGTCCAATGAGCAGTTCTTC.